This TCR beta chain was recovered during a study of breast tumors, draining lymph nodes, adjacent tissues. Each CDR3 protein is one row after TCRdb ran MiXCR on the multiplex PCR reads. The table records over 130,000 distinct CDR3 sequences, 30% to 35% of them present only once. This clonotype was seen a few times. Its antigen remains unidentified. A clone one base away is much larger, so this may be a read error. The CDR3 ends on some other residue instead of the conserved phenylalanine or tryptophan, so this is likely a read error. The CDR3 is made up of 15 amino acids. Germline assignment: CDR1 LGHNT and CDR2 FRNRAP. Between the trimmed V and J ends, which lost 0 bases and 5 bases, there was a span of 13 bases. Breast cancer patients provided tissue from their axillary draining lymph nodes. Study-level findings and limits: Compared with lymph nodes, tumors were less diverse; compared with nontumor tissue, more.

The clonotype comes from a female donor with breast cancer. Some clones in this sample may be carry-over from other donors' samples. The material sequenced was axillary lymph node tissue. The chain uses TRBV12-5 and TRBJ1-1; D unresolved. The CDR3 protein is CASGLVGSFVTEAFL. The DNA for the CDR3 is TGTGCTAGTGGTTTGGTAGGCAGCTTTGTGACTGAAGCTTTCTTG.